This T cell receptor beta chain was found in a study of blood T cell repertoires in COVID-19. The overall study: Spain, Italy and the United States supplied samples that represented acute and convalescent COVID-19. PBMCs, B-cell-depleted T cells, or T cells were the source of the cDNA or gDNA that made up the material.

Per the study methods: Quantification of nucleated cells was approximated via reference gene primer amplification. Repertoires were generated with immunoSEQ multiplex PCR, while TCRdb's copy carries only in-frame clones and drops some. V and J calls and clone size come straight from that table; D and trimming were deduced from the DNA. The repertoire has 95,000 to 120,000 clones, around 85% of them found once; the top ten carry about 13%. V shed 8 bases and J shed 2 bases, with 10 bases lying between them. CDR3 size: 12 residues. CDR1 is SNHLY, CDR2 FYNNEI, per germline. The sample holds one count of this clone.

The chain is built from TRBV2 and TRBJ2-7; possible D gene TRBD2, 6 bases. The receptor was isolated from a human donor in a cohort sampled during active COVID-19. The sample comprised peripheral blood. CDR3 sequence (DNA): TGTGCCAGCGGAGGAGGGGCCTACGAGCAGTACTTC. Its translation is CASGGGAYEQYF.